This TCR beta chain is drawn from a study of blood T cell repertoires in COVID-19. Study-wide context: Samples taken during acute and convalescent COVID-19 were collected in the United States, Italy and Spain.

Trimming removed 0 bases from V and 7 bases from J; junction bases left unmatched: 10. Germline values: CDR1 SGHRS, CDR2 YFSETQ. The CDR3 contains 16 residues. The method was immunoSEQ multiplex PCR; TCRdb's version includes in-frame clones alone and lacks a portion of them. The sample consists of 210,000 or so clones, around 80% of them appearing once. The clonotype comes from a young man with acute COVID-19. This chain joins TRBV5-1 and TRBJ2-7; 10 nucleotides match TRBD1. The sample taken for sequencing was PBMCs or T cells enriched from blood (not recorded which). The chain's CDR3 is CASSLVSGTGAGEQYF. The CDR3 DNA reads TGCGCCAGCAGCTTGGTTTCCGGGACAGGGGCTGGGGAGCAGTACTTC.